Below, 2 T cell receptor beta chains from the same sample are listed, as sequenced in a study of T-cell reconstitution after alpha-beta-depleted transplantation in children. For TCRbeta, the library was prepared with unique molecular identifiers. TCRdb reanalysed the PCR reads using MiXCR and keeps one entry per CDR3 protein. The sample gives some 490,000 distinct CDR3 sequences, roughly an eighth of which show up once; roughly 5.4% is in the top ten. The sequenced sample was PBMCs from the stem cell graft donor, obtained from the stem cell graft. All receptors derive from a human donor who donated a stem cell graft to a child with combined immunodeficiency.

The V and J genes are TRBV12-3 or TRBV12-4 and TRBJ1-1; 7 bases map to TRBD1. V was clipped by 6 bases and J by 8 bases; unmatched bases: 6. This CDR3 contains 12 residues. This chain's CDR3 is CASSQGQDEAFF. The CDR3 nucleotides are TGTGCCAGCAGCCAAGGACAGGACGAAGCTTTCTTT.

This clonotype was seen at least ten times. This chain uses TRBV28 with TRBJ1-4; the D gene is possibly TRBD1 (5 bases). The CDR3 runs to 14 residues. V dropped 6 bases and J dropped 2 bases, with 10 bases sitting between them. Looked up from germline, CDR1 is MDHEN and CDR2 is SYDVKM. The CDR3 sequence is CASRQGGTNEKLFF. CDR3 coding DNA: TGTGCCAGCAGGCAGGGTGGGACTAATGAAAAACTGTTTTTT.